This note documents a single T cell receptor (beta chain) sequence. No antigen is known for it. Clones were read by immunoSEQ multiplex PCR, and TCRdb kept only the in-frame ones, dropping some. This repertoire shows about 38,000 clones, around 78% found once; its top ten account for over 4.5%. The data derive from a study of a mutant IDH1 vaccine in newly diagnosed glioma. Study outcomes and limitations: Pseudoprogression appeared independent of alterations in top peripheral clonotypes.

CDR3 size: 14 residues. The V gene end was trimmed by 7 bases and the J gene end by 5 bases; junction bases not matched to a gene: 10. Per germline, CDR1 MNHEY and CDR2 SVGAGI. Noted time point: week 5, during vaccination. Mutant IDH1 20-mer peptide, at 300 ug, made up each vaccine dose, with topical imiquimod. Astrocytomas that were new, WHO grade 3 or 4, IDH1-mutant and ATRX-lost were present in the donors. The source material was PBMCs, sampled from a glioma patient whose treatment included an IDH1 peptide vaccine. The chain couples TRBV6-5 to TRBJ1-1; 7 bases align to TRBD1. This TCR derives from a man in his forties with glioma. CDR3 in amino acids: CASIRDSVGTEAFF. CDR3 coding DNA: TGTGCCAGCATCCGGGACAGCGTGGGAACTGAAGCTTTCTTT.